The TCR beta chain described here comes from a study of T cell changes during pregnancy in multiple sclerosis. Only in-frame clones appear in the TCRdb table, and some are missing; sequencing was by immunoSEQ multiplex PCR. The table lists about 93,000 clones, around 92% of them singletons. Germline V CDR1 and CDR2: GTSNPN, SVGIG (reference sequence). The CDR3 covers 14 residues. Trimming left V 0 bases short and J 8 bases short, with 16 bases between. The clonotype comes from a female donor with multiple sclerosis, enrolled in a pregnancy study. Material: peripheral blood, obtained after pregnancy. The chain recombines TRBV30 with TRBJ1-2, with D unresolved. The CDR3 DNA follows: TGTGCCTGGAGTGTAGTTAGCCGCGGGGAAGGCTACACCTTC. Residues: CAWSVVSRGEGYTF.